Listed here is a single T cell receptor (beta chain). The target antigen is unknown. The CDR3 is made up of 17 amino acids. V gave up 8 bases and J gave up 4 bases; unmatched junction bases: 14. Germline CDR1 SGHDN, CDR2 FVKESK. The study amplified TCR beta CDR3 regions using RNA transcripts. First-round RT-PCR relied on HTBI primers, and a second-round multiplex PCR came next. Via MiXCR, TCRdb re-called the multiplex PCR reads, giving one row per CDR3 protein. Of over a million distinct CDR3 sequences listed, around a third are singletons. The sample comes from a study of Graves' ophthalmopathy and Graves' hyperthyroidism. Study conclusions and caveats: Sensitivity reached roughly 70% and specificity 72.22% when the model predicted ophthalmopathy progression.

The rearrangement links TRBV14 to TRBJ2-7, with 13 nucleotides matching TRBD2. The sample taken for sequencing was peripheral blood or thyroid tissue (not recorded which). The sequence was collected from an adult man with Graves' hyperthyroidism. CDR3 residues: CASSTANLLAGGYEQYF. CDR3 DNA sequence: TGTGCCAGCTCTACTGCCAACCTACTAGCGGGAGGGTACGAGCAGTACTTC.